The 13 T cell receptor beta chains in this list originate from one sample, sequenced in a study of CD8 T cells in Susac syndrome. RNA totalling roughly 0.45 to 1 ug underwent reverse transcription with random hexamers. From the immunoSEQ multiplex PCR reads, TCRdb called clonotypes with MiXCR, one entry per CDR3 protein. The repertoire holds 73,000 or so distinct CDR3 sequences, roughly 94% seen once, with 0.3% to 0.4% in the top ten. The sample consisted of CD8+ T cells from PBMCs. All receptors derive from a human donor with multiple sclerosis.

This clonotype was observed a handful of times. The chain couples TRBV27 to TRBJ2-6; D possibly corresponds to TRBD1 (5 bases). Between the trimmed V and J ends, which lost 5 bases and 1 base, there was a span of 6 bases. The V gene's germline CDR1 is MNHEY and CDR2 SMNVEV (reference sequence). CDR3 size: 14 residues. The CDR3 DNA reads as TGTGCCAGCAGTCCAGGGTCTGGGGCCAACGTCCTGACTTTC. It is translated as CASSPGSGANVLTF.

The rearrangement uses TRBV7-9 and TRBJ1-2; no firm D call. Germline V gene lookup returns CDR1 SEHNR and CDR2 FQNEAQ (reference sequence). Trimming shortened V by 1 base and J by 6 bases, and 12 bases separated the two germline ends. The CDR3 runs 14 residues. Here the CDR3 reads CASSLVGRRDGYTF. The CDR3 DNA sequence: TGTGCCAGCAGCTTAGTCGGGAGACGAGATGGCTACACCTTC.

The rearrangement uses TRBV5-6 and TRBJ2-5, with D perhaps TRBD1 (6 bases). CDR3 length equals 16 residues. Trimming removed 0 bases from V and 5 bases from J, with 17 bases in between. Germline CDR1 SGHDT, CDR2 YYEEEE. CDR3: CASSLARGTSPETQYF. As DNA, the CDR3 is TGTGCCAGCAGCTTGGCCAGGGGTACTAGTCCCGAGACCCAGTACTTC.

This rearrangement joins TRBV2 to TRBJ2-5; 8 bases fit TRBD1. V shed 6 bases and J 1 base; nucleotides not matched to a gene: 4. Germline CDR1 and CDR2: SNHLY and FYNNEI. CDR3 length: 14 residues. CDR3 sequence reads: CASRGTGSQETQYF. The CDR3 DNA sequence: TGTGCCAGCAGGGGGACAGGCTCCCAAGAGACCCAGTACTTC.

The chain has TRBV3-1 and TRBJ2-5; D not certain. The CDR3 totals 13 residues. CDR1 and CDR2 (germline): LGHDT, YNNKEL (reference sequence). V was trimmed by 4 bases and J by 9 bases, leaving 15 bases between them. In nucleotides, the CDR3 is TGTGCCAGCAGCCCATTAGAAAGCGCGTCCCAGTACTTC. Translated, it gives CASSPLESASQYF.

V usage is TRBV11-2 and J usage is TRBJ2-7, with a possible D match to TRBD2 (6 bases). Trimming shortened V by 5 bases and J by 0 bases, and 11 bases separated the two germline ends. Germline loops: CDR1 SGHAT, CDR2 FQNNGV. The CDR3 sequence is 14 residues long. CDR3: CASSLGGTSYEQYF. The CDR3 nucleotides read TGTGCCAGCAGCCTCGGCGGGACCTCCTACGAGCAGTACTTC.

V is TRBV7-9 and J is TRBJ2-1; 7 bases are a match to TRBD2. Germline V gives CDR1 SEHNR, CDR2 FQNEAQ (reference sequence). The V gene end was trimmed by 3 bases and the J gene end by 7 bases; junction bases not matched to a gene: 0. The CDR3 extends over 12 amino acids. Here the CDR3 DNA reads TGTGCCAGCAGCTTCGGGAGGAATGAGCAGTTCTTC. Amino acid sequence: CASSFGRNEQFF.

The chain employs TRBV27 and TRBJ2-1; 9 bases are shared with TRBD1. From germline, CDR1 is MNHEY and CDR2 SMNVEV (reference sequence). This CDR3 has 14 amino acids. J was trimmed by 3 bases and V by 5 bases; bases with no gene match: 2. The CDR3 coding sequence is TGTGCCAGCAGTACGACAGGGGGCTACAATGAGCAGTTCTTC. It specifies CASSTTGGYNEQFF.

This clonotype showed up just once. The chain has TRBV11-2 and TRBJ2-7; TRBD2 agrees at 8 bases. The CDR3 extends over 14 amino acids. V lost 1 base, J lost 4 bases, and 3 bases stayed unmatched. Germline V lookup: CDR1 SGHAT, CDR2 FQNNGV. CDR3 nucleotides: TGTGCCAGCAGCTTAGGTCCTAGCGGGTACGAGCAGTACTTC. Translating gives CASSLGPSGYEQYF.

The genes are TRBV12-3 or TRBV12-4 and TRBJ2-5; 11 nucleotides line up with TRBD1. The CDR3 spans 16 residues. Trimming took 5 bases from V and 3 from J; bases not matched to a gene: 8. CDR3 region: CASSPRRDRGEETQYF. The CDR3 nucleotides read TGTGCCAGCAGTCCCCGCCGGGACAGGGGGGAAGAGACCCAGTACTTC.

The chain uses TRBV2 and TRBJ2-3; TRBD2 is a possible D gene (5 bases). The CDR3 covers 14 residues. V was cut by 7 bases and J by 2 bases, with 13 bases left in between. CDR1 and CDR2 (germline): SNHLY, FYNNEI. Here the CDR3 reads CASTEEAATDTQYF. DNA for the CDR3: TGTGCCAGCACCGAGGAGGCCGCCACAGATACGCAGTATTTT.

The genes are TRBV30 and TRBJ1-1; no clear D gene. The CDR3 has 13 amino acids. Germline lookup yields CDR1 GTSNPN and CDR2 SVGIG (reference sequence). V lost 0 bases, J lost 5 bases, and 10 bases lay in between. The DNA for the CDR3 is TGTGCCTGGAGTGTTGTCACTCGGACTGAAGCTTTCTTT. Its translation is CAWSVVTRTEAFF.

This clonotype was seen only once. The J gene is TRBJ1-2, the V gene TRBV20-1; D is unresolved. CDR3 size: 12 residues. Germline lookup yields CDR1 DFQATT and CDR2 SNEGSKA (reference sequence). The V end lost 8 bases, the J end lost 4 bases, and 14 bases lay between the germline ends. Here the CDR3 reads CSLQAPLYGYTF. Written as DNA, the CDR3 is TGCAGTTTGCAGGCCCCGCTCTATGGCTACACCTTC.